This entry is about one T cell receptor (beta chain). TCRdb keeps only in-frame clones here, not all; method: immunoSEQ multiplex PCR. The data hold roughly 89,000 clones, with 65% to 85% observed a single time. The data derive from a study of blood T cell repertoires in COVID-19. At the level of the study: The samples span acute and convalescent COVID-19 from the United States, Italy and Spain. Sample material is recorded as cDNA or gDNA derived from T cells, B-cell-depleted T cells, or PBMCs.

Germline CDR1 is SNHLY and CDR2 is FYNNEI. V shed 5 bases, J shed 0 bases, and the junction held 12 bases outside the gene matches. The CDR3 contains 18 residues. The TCR originated in a woman aged 80 or older with acute or convalescent COVID-19. Source material: peripheral blood. The J gene is TRBJ2-3, the V gene TRBV2, with 9 bases aligning to TRBD2. The CDR3 loop reads CASSPGSKRGASTDTQYF. In DNA form, the CDR3 reads TGTGCCAGCAGTCCAGGTAGCAAGCGGGGGGCGAGCACAGATACGCAGTATTTT.